This passage covers 14 T cell receptor beta chains from one sample sequenced in a study of glioma-infiltrating T cells. Amplification of TCR alpha and beta CDR3 regions from RNA used iRepertoire nested multiplex PCR. TCRdb analysed the multiplex PCR reads with MiXCR anew, one entry per CDR3 protein. Seen here are about 410,000 distinct CDR3 sequences, roughly two fifths observed once, and the top ten hold around 12%. The specimen sequenced was glioma tissue, nonneoplastic brain tissue, or PBMCs (not recorded which). These receptors originate from a human donor with low-grade glioma or glioblastoma, undergoing nonglioma brain surgery, or in good health (not recorded which).

V usage is TRBV18 and J usage is TRBJ1-5, with a tentative D call TRBD1 (6 bases). Germline CDR1 is KGHSH and CDR2 is LQKENI. The ends were cut back, 1 base at V and 4 bases at J, with 11 bases in the middle. The CDR3 has 15 amino acids. The CDR3 DNA reads as TGTGCCAGCTCACCACGCGGGACACCTAATCAGCCCCAGCATTTT. Its protein is CASSPRGTPNQPQHF. Together with reference TRBV18 and TRBJ1-5, the CDR3 gives the full variable domain: NAGVMQNPRHLVRRRGQEARLRCSPMKGHSHVYWYRQLPEEGLKFMVYLQKENIIDESGMPKERFSAEFPKEGPSILRIQQVVRGDSAAYFCASSPRGTPNQPQHFGDGTRLSIL.

The V gene is TRBV4-1, the J gene TRBJ2-5; a weak D match, TRBD2 (5 bases). The germline V gene has CDR1 MGHRA and CDR2 YSYEKL. This CDR3 has 14 amino acids. Trimming removed 1 base from V and 5 bases from J, with 11 bases in between. CDR3 residues: CASSQVRGGETQYF. The CDR3 region has the DNA TGCGCCAGCAGCCAAGTACGGGGTGGTGAGACCCAGTACTTC.

This rearrangement joins TRBV28 to TRBJ2-1, with 8 positions matching TRBD1. Trimming took 5 bases from V and 9 from J; bases not matched to a gene: 15. The CDR3 covers 16 residues. CDR1 and CDR2 from the germline V gene are MDHEN and SYDVKM. The CDR3 coding sequence is TGTGCCAGCAGTCACCCAGTTTTGACAGGGGATAGTGAGCAGTTCTTC. It is translated as CASSHPVLTGDSEQFF.

The rearrangement uses TRBV20-1 and TRBJ2-7, with a possible D match to TRBD2 (5 bases). V lost 5 bases and J 6 bases, leaving 11 bases between the germline ends. The CDR3 length is 11 residues. Germline V gene sequence: CDR1 DFQATT, CDR2 SNEGSKA (reference sequence). CDR3 residues: CSAPRAGEQYF. CDR3 nucleotide sequence: TGCAGTGCTCCGCGGGCCGGCGAGCAGTACTTC.

Only a few counts were recorded for this clonotype. This chain connects TRBV28 to TRBJ1-4, with D possibly being TRBD1 (6 bases). The CDR3 contains 16 residues. Trimming removed 4 bases from V and 5 bases from J, with 17 bases in between. Germline CDR1 is MDHEN and CDR2 is SYDVKM. Written as DNA, the CDR3 is TGTGCCAGCAGTTCGACGCTACAGGGTTCAAATGAAAAACTGTTTTTT. Its protein is CASSSTLQGSNEKLFF.

The sample holds a few counts of this clonotype. The V call is TRBV6-6, the J call TRBJ2-3, with 7 bases that match TRBD2. Germline CDR1 is MNHNY and CDR2 is SVGAGI (reference sequence). The trim removed 5 bases at V and 10 bases at J, leaving 12 bases unmatched. This CDR3 comprises 14 residues. CDR3: CASSRTRFGTSQYF. CDR3 coding DNA: TGTGCCAGCAGTCGGACTAGATTTGGTACCTCGCAGTATTTT.

The rearrangement uses TRBV4-3 and TRBJ2-1; D may be TRBD1 (5 bases). The CDR3 loop spans 17 amino acids. V lost 1 base, J lost 4 bases, and 17 bases lay in between. Germline V lookup: CDR1 LGHNA, CDR2 YSLEER. The CDR3 DNA sequence: TGCGCCAGCAGCCAAGTCCCACAGGTGACAGTATACAATGAGCAGTTCTTC. It translates to CASSQVPQVTVYNEQFF.

The CDR3: CSATIQVDTQYF. CDR3 sequence (DNA): TGCAGTGCTACCATTCAGGTGGATACGCAGTATTTT. V is TRBV20-1 and J is TRBJ2-3; D remains unclear. Germline lookup yields CDR1 DFQATT and CDR2 SNEGSKA (reference sequence). The V gene lost 4 bases and the J gene lost 6 bases, with 11 bases spanning the gap. The length of the CDR3 is 12 residues.

This clonotype has a handful of counts. This chain joins TRBV20-1 and TRBJ1-2, with 7 bases fitting TRBD1. Germline CDR1 DFQATT, CDR2 SNEGSKA (reference sequence). V was clipped by 2 bases and J by 2 bases; unmatched bases: 5. This CDR3 comprises 14 residues. The chain's CDR3 is CSARQGEANYGYTF. The CDR3 coding sequence is TGCAGTGCTAGACAGGGGGAAGCGAACTATGGCTACACCTTC.

In its sample, this clonotype was seen a few times. This sequence joins TRBV7-8 and TRBJ2-1, with D perhaps TRBD2 (6 bases). There are 19 residues in the CDR3. Trimming left V 2 bases short and J 4 bases short, with 24 bases between. The V gene's germline CDR1 is SGHVS and CDR2 FQNEAQ. DNA for the CDR3: TGTGCCAGCAGCTTACGTAGAGGAGGGGTAAGCGCAGAATACAATGAGCAGTTCTTC. Its protein product is CASSLRRGGVSAEYNEQFF. Combining the CDR3 with reference TRBV7-8 and TRBJ2-1 gives the whole variable domain GAGVSQSPRYKVAKRGQDVALRCDPISGHVSLFWYQQALGQGPEFLTYFQNEAQLDKSGLPSDRFFAERPEGSVSTLKIQRTQQEDSAVYLCASSLRRGGVSAEYNEQFFGPGTRLTVL.

This chain uses TRBV7-2 with TRBJ2-7; 8 nucleotides align to TRBD2. Per the germline V gene, CDR1 is SGHTA and CDR2 is FQGNSA. The CDR3 is 13 residues long. Trimming cost V 4 bases and J 7 bases; bases outside gene matches: 6. This chain's CDR3 is CASSSLAVGEQYF. For the CDR3, the DNA is TGTGCCAGCAGCTCACTAGCGGTGGGGGAGCAGTACTTC.

The J gene is TRBJ2-3, the V gene TRBV18; the match to TRBD2 covers 8 bases. Germline CDR1 reads KGHSH; CDR2 reads LQKENI. CDR3 length equals 16 residues. The V gene end was trimmed by 2 bases and the J gene end by 2 bases; junction bases not matched to a gene: 6. The CDR3 reads CASSPWDGRATDTQYF. Written as DNA, the CDR3 is TGTGCCAGCTCACCATGGGACGGGAGGGCCACAGATACGCAGTATTTT.

The V call is TRBV6-1, the J call TRBJ2-3; D not resolved. Germline V gene lookup returns CDR1 MNHNS and CDR2 SASEGT. Trimming shortened V by 5 bases and J by 6 bases, and 15 bases separated the two germline ends. The CDR3 has 14 amino acids. CDR3 nucleotides: TGTGCCAGCAGTACCCCTGCGCAGCCCGATACGCAGTATTTT. Its protein product is CASSTPAQPDTQYF.

This clonotype was seen a few times. The chain recombines TRBV27 with TRBJ2-7, with D possibly called TRBD1 or TRBD2 (6 bases each). Looked up from germline, CDR1 is MNHEY and CDR2 is SMNVEV (reference sequence). Trimming removed 5 bases from V and 5 bases from J, with 22 bases in between. CDR3 length equals 16 residues. The DNA of the CDR3 is TGTGCCAGCAGTCGGGACTTGGGGGGCGCAGGTCACGAGCAGTACTTC. Residues: CASSRDLGGAGHEQYF.